Below are 10 T cell receptor beta chains sequenced from a single sample in a study of blood T cells in healthy people across ages. Primed by a sample-barcoded 5' primer and a J-beta primer mix, a second PCR proceeded for about 7 to 11 cycles. Via MiXCR, TCRdb re-called the 5' RACE reads, giving one row per CDR3 protein. Of about 1,500,000 distinct CDR3 sequences in the sample, 42% were seen once. Sequenced input: blood. These receptors all come from a woman between 18 and 30 years old in good health.

This clonotype was seen more than once but under ten times. This rearrangement joins TRBV6-1 to TRBJ1-1, with D uncertain. Trimming left V 4 bases short and J 5 bases short, with 11 bases between. Germline V gene lookup returns CDR1 MNHNS and CDR2 SASEGT. The CDR3 contains 13 residues. The CDR3 here is CASSGFKATEAFF. In nucleotides, the CDR3 is TGTGCCAGCAGTGGATTTAAAGCGACTGAAGCTTTCTTT.

The chain uses TRBV7-2 and TRBJ1-5, with 8 bases fitting TRBD1. The CDR3 is 19 residues long. Trimming cost V 0 bases and J 11 bases; bases outside gene matches: 21. Germline V gene data show CDR1 as SGHTA and CDR2 as FQGNSA. The CDR3 here is CASSLAPPDREIWSAAQHF. In DNA form, the CDR3 reads TGTGCCAGCAGCTTAGCGCCCCCGGACAGGGAAATATGGTCAGCGGCCCAGCATTTT.

The chain joins TRBV28 to TRBJ1-2; D may be TRBD1 (5 bases). Between the trimmed V and J ends, which lost 2 bases and 4 bases, there was a span of 20 bases. Germline lookup yields CDR1 MDHEN and CDR2 SYDVKM. CDR3 length: 17 residues. As DNA, the CDR3 is TGTGCCAGCAGTTTACTGGGCAGGGATGATGTTGGCTATGGCTACACCTTC. It codes for CASSLLGRDDVGYGYTF.

This clonotype has a handful of counts. The chain recombines TRBV29-1 with TRBJ1-2; possibly TRBD1 for D (6 bases). V was pared by 0 bases and J by 4 bases, with 24 bases between. CDR1 and CDR2 (germline): SQVTM, ANQGSEA. This CDR3 comprises 18 residues. The CDR3 nucleotides read TGCAGCGTTGAAGAGGGTGGTGGGGGGCGCCACGGGGGCTATGGCTACACCTTC. Translated, it gives CSVEEGGGGRHGGYGYTF.

The V and J genes are TRBV2 and TRBJ2-3, with D unclear. This CDR3 is built from 12 residues. CDR1 and CDR2 from the germline V gene are SNHLY and FYNNEI. With 3 bases removed from V and 13 bases from J, the gap between germline ends came to 14 bases. The CDR3 nucleotides are TGTGCCAGCAGTGAGTCTGGACCAAGGAAGTATTTT. This codes for CASSESGPRKYF.

The gene calls are TRBV20-1 and TRBJ1-1; no definite D call. Germline-derived CDR1 and CDR2 are DFQATT and SNEGSKA (reference sequence). The CDR3 spans 11 residues. V gave up 2 bases and J gave up 8 bases, with 9 bases separating them. CDR3 in amino acids: CSARLGPEAFF. The CDR3 DNA reads as TGCAGTGCTAGATTAGGACCCGAAGCTTTCTTT.

The chain employs TRBV28 and TRBJ2-7; 7 bases agree with TRBD1. V dropped 7 bases and J dropped 2; count of bases not matched to a gene: 5. Looked up from germline, CDR1 is MDHEN and CDR2 is SYDVKM. The length of the CDR3 is 13 residues. The DNA of the CDR3 is TGTGCCAGCACCACAGGGGTGCCCTACGAGCAGTACTTC. Residues: CASTTGVPYEQYF.

The chain couples TRBV2 to TRBJ2-2; TRBD1 might be the D (6 bases). Germline-derived CDR1 and CDR2 are SNHLY and FYNNEI. Deletions cut 2 bases from V and 4 bases from J, with 14 bases between. This CDR3 spans 16 amino acids. DNA of the CDR3: TGTGCCAGCAGTGAACCTAGCCAGGACAGCACCGGGGAGCTGTTTTTT. Its translation: CASSEPSQDSTGELFF.

This clonotype was counted between two and nine times. The junction shows a germline mismatch at one end, possibly a read error. V gene TRBV7-7 combines with J gene TRBJ1-2; TRBD1 matches at 8 bases. The CDR3 sequence is 14 residues long. CDR1 is SSHAT and CDR2 is FNYEAQ in the germline V gene (reference sequence). CDR3: CASSKGQGVYGYTF. CDR3 bases: TGTGCTAGCAGCAAAGGACAGGGCGTCTATGGCTACACCTTC.

The chain couples TRBV12-3 or TRBV12-4 to TRBJ1-2; D gene unclear. Trimming took 7 bases from V and 7 from J, leaving 19 bases between them. The CDR3 loop spans 14 amino acids. In DNA form, the CDR3 reads TGTGCCAGCACACTAGTCGGCGGCTCCTCTGGCTACACCTTC. This sequence encodes CASTLVGGSSGYTF.